This record looks at one T cell receptor beta chain sequence and its context. The antigen it binds to is not known. No much larger clone exists at a distance of one base, and base qualities are not known. The cohort was made up of 666 healthy bone marrow donors. At the time of sampling, all cohort members were nominally healthy, though unrecorded immune exposures were likely present. The donor tested CMV seropositive and was one of the 289 seropositive cohort members. Each donor provided a peripheral blood sample, and peripheral blood mononuclear cells were used for TCR beta sequencing. The Qiagen DNeasy Blood Extraction Kit was used to extract genomic DNA from the blood cell samples. Based on the germline V gene (reference sequence), the CDR1 and CDR2 sequences are LNHNV and YYDKDF. Counted from cysteine to phenylalanine, this CDR3 has 13 amino acids. This entry keeps only the CDR3 DNA: 39 bases, framed from base 1. The junction shows trimming of 5 bases on V and 7 bases on J, plus 12 bases between the germline ends.

This sample was included in a study of cytomegalovirus exposure and HLA in healthy donors (dated by TCRdb to about 2017). Regarding the complete study: An earlier analysis of several hundred of the donors reported about 250 Gb of sequence data and around 110 million unique TCR beta sequences from about 200 million T cells. An early release covering 550 to 700 HLA-typed donors comprised 250 to 350 gigabases of sequencing data and approximately 80 million unique TCR sequences. Of the roughly 400 genotyped donors, 65% to 90% were placed in the genetic ancestry cluster associated with self-reported Caucasian donors. The aim of the study was to test whether cataloging public T cell receptors could identify signatures of past pathogen exposure. Using immunosequencing, the study profiled T cell repertoires from 666 subjects and related those repertoires to cytomegalovirus serostatus. A separate validation cohort of over a hundred different subjects was used in addition to the 666-subject first cohort. High-throughput TCR immunosequencing, statistical association of individual TCRs with disease status, and machine learning were combined to predict cytomegalovirus infection status. A later analysis re-analyzed previously published TCR beta repertoires from about 600 donors and added high-resolution HLA genotyping to study TCR occurrence patterns. Rather than using new phenotypic data, the later analysis identified candidate immune exposures from TCR beta sequences and from how often those sequences occurred across donors. To decide whether each TCR beta V gene segment behaved as functional or pseudogenic, an earlier analysis of some 570 of the donors relied on high-throughput TCR beta sequencing. Donor age, sex, ethnicity and CMV serostatus were collected together with the repertoire data. A later genetic analysis took genome-wide SNP genotypes for about 60% of the roughly 670 donors and used that subset as a discovery cohort. All discovery cohort repertoires had been generated on a single sequencing platform. Class I and class II HLA loci were covered by the typing at four-digit resolution. Typing coverage differed by locus: A, B, C, DRB1 and DQB1 were typed in roughly 620-640 donors, DQA1 in 500 to 550, DPA1 in 600 to 610, and DPB1 in 450 to 480. Because of strong linkage in the cohort, four to six DR-DQ haplotypes were treated as single units for association and clustering. Among some 410 genotyped donors of the cohort, an average of around 250,000 unique TCR beta nucleotide sequences was sequenced per donor, of which about 19% were non-productive.

On the study overall, not on this receptor specifically: A total of 150 or so TCR beta chains were listed by the study as associated with cytomegalovirus. According to a later genetic analysis, donors in an Asian-associated ancestry cluster had fewer N-insertions in productive TCRs than the roughly 670-donor mean. In a later analysis, 16,951 TCR beta sequences were associated with specific HLA alleles at a false discovery rate of 0.05. A cluster of highly shared sequence variants was judged likely to represent a technical artifact of the sequencing pipeline. In a later analysis, HLA-associated TCR beta chains showed more clonal expansion and lower generation probabilities than non-associated chains that were equally common. In a later analysis, the rate of TCR association differed among HLA loci, with DRB1 alleles having the most associated TCRs and HLA-C alleles having the fewest. Correlated functional status among segregating V segments might reflect linkage disequilibrium, but an unknown experimental factor could not be ruled out. The authors suggested that the approach could potentially be extended to other disease states and immunological phenotypes. An earlier analysis of approximately 570 of the donors showed that most TCR beta V segments appeared in productive rearrangements either about 87% or about 30% of the time, which broadly matched IMGT annotations. When HLA alleles, especially DR and DQ, strongly co-occurred, TCR associations were difficult to assign to individual alleles. Sequencing depth was assumed to be roughly uniform across donors in the presence/absence analyses, though that assumption may not hold. A later analysis reported that several top co-occurrence clusters appeared linked to parvovirus B19, influenza, CMV and Epstein-Barr virus. The only immune exposure information available for the cohort was CMV serostatus. The classifier was reported to diagnose cytomegalovirus status with high specificity and sensitivity in both the original and validation cohorts. Only TCR beta chains were sequenced in this cohort, and the absence of alpha or paired-chain data limited detectable features. Because the 87-base-pair reads could not distinguish some IMGT-functional V segments, including TRBV6-2 and TRBV6-3, those segments were excluded. The earlier analysis of almost 600 of the donors excluded roughly 16 rarely observed V segments, including chromosome 9 orphons, because counts were too low. Because HLA typing was unavailable for some donors at each locus, only the typed subset was used in association tests. A further reported finding was that TCR beta sequences accurately predicted the HLA-A and HLA-B alleles for most subjects in the first cohort. Three of the identified cytomegalovirus-associated TCR beta chains were confirmed in vitro to be specific for cytomegalovirus antigens. Across donors, most TCR sequences were observed very rarely, whereas some public TCRs were present in many individuals. An association between a missense DCLRE1C variant and V-gene and J-gene trimming of TCR beta chains was found in a later genetic analysis and replicated in an independent cohort. According to a later analysis, most CMV-associated TCR beta chains appeared to be HLA-restricted, and the HLA associations seemed to be driven largely by CMV exposure.

Library preparation was by the immunoSEQ multiplex PCR assay. A mixture of 60 forward primers for TCR Vbeta segments and 13 reverse primers for TCR Jbeta segments was used in the multiplex PCR. The CDR3 region of rearranged TCR beta genes was amplified from genomic DNA with a multiplex PCR assay. On the Illumina HiSeq System, the amplified TCR beta libraries were sequenced as 87-base-pair reads. Per the original workflow: A later analysis counted around 72 million unique TCR beta chains across the 690 or so repertoires, and some 12 million of these chains were shared by at least two donors. Raw reads were error-corrected and collapsed into unique sequences with a nearest-neighbor algorithm that merged closely related sequences to remove PCR and sequencing errors. CDR3 sequences were aligned to IMGT reference sequences to assign V, D and J gene segments. Each retained sequence needed at least a six-nucleotide match to both a V gene segment and a J gene segment. Rearrangements were called productive when the CDR3 lacked stop codons and stayed in frame with V and J; all others were non-productive. Following IMGT convention, CDR3 was defined as the stretch from the second conserved V-encoded cysteine to the conserved J-encoded phenylalanine. The earlier analysis of 500 to 750 of the donors excluded any sequence lacking an unambiguous match to a single V gene segment. In an earlier analysis of a few hundred of the donors, a V segment was called functional when productive rearrangements were above 56.7%, and segregating when the standard deviation between donors exceeded 5%. A statistical classification framework was built for diagnosing cytomegalovirus status from the catalog of TCR beta chain sequences. A later analysis assigned V and J genes by comparing TCR nucleotide sequences with IMGT/GENE-DB human TR gene sequences. Using the TCRdist pipeline, a later analysis assigned CDR3 sequences along with most-parsimonious VDJ recombination scenarios. A later analysis defined each TCR beta chain by its CDR3 amino acid sequence plus V-gene family, and excluded reads lacking a unique V-gene family. A later analysis removed 550 to 650 highly shared, low-generation-probability nucleotide sequences to deal with suspected cross-contamination and a sequencing artifact. In a later analysis, a clonal expansion index was calculated for each public chain from normalized within-repertoire ranks of inferred template counts. In a later analysis, generation probabilities were computed using a VDJ recombination model fitted to out-of-frame rearrangements, and the results were checked against IGoR. A later analysis scored TCR-TCR, TCR-HLA and TCR-CMV co-occurrence with hypergeometric tests, applying a repertoire-size bias correction to TCR pairs. False discovery rates were estimated in a later analysis by permuting HLA or CMV assignments 20 times. In a later analysis, co-occurring TCRs were grouped using DBSCAN, and TCRdist sequence similarity was added for clustering within HLA-allele-positive subsets. Co-occurrence clustering excluded repertoires with fewer than 30,000 or more than 120,000 public chains, plus five with anomalous nucleotide sharing. TCRdb provides this immuneACCESS table in a form limited to in-frame rearrangements. Some clones are lacking; in checked studies, under half of them reflect an unresolved V gene, and why the rest are absent is not known. The V and J calls and clone size come from that table; D and trimming were worked out from the DNA. The sample table shows around 100,000 clones, and around 77% are seen once. Over 4% of the sample comes from the top ten.

In this chain, TRBV15 is recombined with TRBJ2-1; TRBD2 is a possible D gene, resting on 6 matching bases. Sequencing was performed on PBMCs. This TCR came from a man in his fifties or sixties in good health and CMV-seropositive. The DNA sequence is TGTGCCACCAGCCGACCGGGAGCGAATGAGCAGTTCTTC. Its protein reads: CATSRPGANEQFF.